Given below is one T cell receptor beta chain in context. Its antigen is currently unknown. This sample was included in a study of PD-1 blockade in classical Hodgkin lymphoma. After removal of 2 bases from V and 8 bases from J, the junction contained 6 bases not matched to a gene. Germline V gene data show CDR1 as SGDLS and CDR2 as YYNGEE. The CDR3 contains 15 residues. Study-wide findings and caveats: The authors excluded patients who started nivolumab under 1 year after ASCT. Patients who responded completely had about the same baseline diversity as newly diagnosed patients. The study found that TCR diversity rose significantly by C4D1 in CD4+ but not CD8+ cells.

The time point is: cycle 4 day 1 (C4D1), after about 6 weeks of nivolumab. Relapse after autologous stem cell transplantation occurred in every patient, and brentuximab vedotin exposure varied. This table comes from immunoSEQ multiplex PCR, and its TCRdb copy is limited to in-frame clones, with some not included. Of 25,000 to 35,000 clones listed, approximately 68% were seen once; the top ten hold more than 3%. The receptor was isolated from a human donor with classical Hodgkin lymphoma. The chain recombines TRBV9 with TRBJ2-1; 11 bases align to TRBD2. The sequencing used peripheral blood mononuclear cells (PBMCs), collected before the fourth cycle of nivolumab. For the CDR3, the DNA is TGTGCCAGCAGCGTGCGACTAGCGGGACGGGATGAGCAGTTCTTC. It encodes CASSVRLAGRDEQFF.